This TCR beta chain was found in a study of blood T cell repertoires in COVID-19 (TCRdb year 2020). About the full investigation: Collaborator samples came from the United States, Italy and Spain and covered acute and convalescent phases of COVID-19. A de-identified subject ID, COVID-19 status, age in years and sex were almost always included in the sample metadata. The repertoires were made available in a free public database intended to serve as a resource for research on the immune response to SARS-CoV-2. Where available, HLA class I and class II types were taken from metadata supplied by the sample provider and were not determined by assay-based typing. The dataset comprised deeply sampled blood TCRbeta repertoires from subjects exposed to, actively infected with, or recovered from COVID-19. The prospective study material was composed of cDNA or gDNA derived from T cells, B-cell-depleted T cells, or PBMCs. Samples came from the ongoing ImmuneRACE study (first 160 participants) plus 1,254 subjects from 6 global collaborators.

Details on this clone: The antigen this receptor binds is unknown. The record has no base qualities; no much larger clone is one base away.

V has 2 bases trimmed and J has 2 bases trimmed; junction bases matching no gene number 14. Its CDR3 holds 18 amino acids, cysteine through phenylalanine. CDR3 DNA only is kept here, 54 bases in frame from base 1. CDR1 MNHEY and CDR2 SVGEGT were looked up in the germline V gene. TCRbeta CDR3 regions were amplified from genomic DNA using the immunoSEQ Assay, a bias-controlled multiplex PCR. As for how the authors treated the data: The number of nucleated cells in each sample was estimated by amplification of reference gene primers within the assay. Sequence reads were collapsed and filtered to measure the absolute abundance of every unique TCRbeta CDR3 rearrangement. For each sample, productive Simpson clonality was calculated as the square root of Simpson's diversity index across productive rearrangements. TCRdb provides this immuneACCESS table in a form limited to in-frame rearrangements. Some clones are lacking; in checked studies, under half of them reflect an unresolved V gene, and why the rest are absent is not known. The V and J calls and clone size were taken over from that table, and D and trimming were inferred from the DNA. The sample records about 120,000 clones, 90% of which are singletons. Less than 2% of the sample belongs to the ten largest clones.

Each collaborating institution followed its own protocols to collect whole blood in K2EDTA tubes. For TCRbeta analysis, collaborators shipped samples as frozen whole blood, isolated PBMCs, or DNA extracted from either of those sample types. Here is what the overall study found, with its caveats: Clinical and demographic metadata were provided uncurated, with the amount varying by source and participant.

The sequence was obtained from a human donor with active COVID-19. The donor label of this sample is uncertain. Sequenced input: peripheral blood. The chain links TRBV6-2 or TRBV6-3 with TRBJ1-2, with 7 middle bases fitting TRBD1. The DNA sequence is TGTGCCAGCAGTTACCCGAGCAGAGGGACAGAGATGAACTATGGCTACACCTTC. Translated, it gives CASSYPSRGTEMNYGYTF.